Listed here are 19 T cell receptor beta chains from one sample, sequenced in a study of blood T cell repertoires in COVID-19. Assay used: immunoSEQ multiplex PCR; TCRdb lists only in-frame clones, some missing. Seen here are 150,000 to 200,000 clones, 70% to 90% observed once, and the top ten hold 2.5% to 3%. Sequencing used peripheral blood. These receptors were collected from a woman aged 30 to 39 with active or convalescent COVID-19.

The chain has TRBV18 and TRBJ2-7; 16 bases agree with TRBD2. V lost 3 bases, J lost 5 bases, and 7 bases stayed unmatched. The CDR3 has 17 amino acids. In germline, CDR1 is KGHSH, CDR2 LQKENI. This CDR3 reads CASSPPGLAGGPHEQYF. CDR3 bases: TGTGCCAGCTCACCTCCGGGACTAGCGGGAGGGCCCCACGAGCAGTACTTC.

This chain joins TRBV3-1 (or the pseudogene TRBV3-2) and TRBJ2-7; D is perhaps TRBD1 (6 bases). Germline CDR1 reads LGHDT; CDR2 reads YNNKEL (reference sequence). CDR3 length: 15 amino acids. V lost 3 bases and J lost 3, with 15 bases in between. The CDR3 sequence is CASSHPPRGVYEQYF. In DNA, the CDR3 is TGTGCCAGCAGCCACCCTCCCAGGGGAGTCTACGAGCAGTACTTC.

The chain employs TRBV5-1 and TRBJ2-2, with TRBD1 matching over 8 bases. Trimming removed 4 bases from V and 5 bases from J; junction bases left unmatched: 10. The CDR3 covers 16 residues. From germline, CDR1 is SGHRS and CDR2 YFSETQ. CDR3 in amino acids: CASSVLQGVRTGELFF. DNA for the CDR3: TGCGCCAGCAGCGTCTTACAGGGGGTCCGAACCGGGGAGCTGTTTTTT. The complete variable domain, with remaining parts taken from reference TRBV5-1 and TRBJ2-2, reads KAGVTQTPRYLIKTRGQQVTLSCSPISGHRSVSWYQQTPGQGLQFLFEYFSETQRNKGNFPGRFSGRQFSNSRSEMNVSTLELGDSALYLCASSVLQGVRTGELFFGEGSRLTVL.

J is TRBJ1-1 and V is TRBV7-6; D is undetermined. CDR1 is SGHVS, CDR2 FNYEAQ, per germline. CDR3 length: 15 residues. The germline V and J ends were trimmed by 5 bases and 4 bases, with 17 bases remaining between them. The CDR3 loop is CASSRPGGPGTEAFF. The CDR3 bases are TGTGCCAGCAGCCGCCCTGGAGGGCCTGGCACTGAAGCTTTCTTT.

The J gene is TRBJ2-5, the V gene TRBV9; 8 nucleotides agree with TRBD1. TRBJ2-7 matches the DNA end more closely, so the J call is doubtful. Germline lookup yields CDR1 SGDLS and CDR2 YYNGEE. CDR3 length equals 15 residues. CDR3 DNA: TGTGCCAGCAGCCCTGGACAGGGACGATTTTACGAGCAGTACTTC. Protein: CASSPGQGRFYEQYF.

A few counts support this clone. The chain joins TRBV18 to TRBJ1-3; D uncertain. Looked up from germline, CDR1 is KGHSH and CDR2 is LQKENI. V was cut by 1 base and J by 0 bases, with 16 bases left in between. CDR3 length equals 18 residues. The CDR3 here is CASSPLIATASSGNTIYF. For the CDR3, the DNA is TGTGCCAGCTCACCACTTATAGCGACGGCGAGCTCTGGAAACACCATATATTTT.

This clone was observed a handful of times. This sequence joins TRBV19 and TRBJ2-2; 16 bases fit TRBD2. The V gene end was trimmed by 7 bases and the J gene end by 6 bases; junction bases not matched to a gene: 5. CDR3 size: 16 residues. Germline CDR1 and CDR2: LNHDA and SQIVND (reference sequence). The CDR3 spells CASTMGTSGRAGELFF. CDR3 nucleotides: TGTGCCAGTACCATGGGGACTAGCGGGAGGGCCGGGGAGCTGTTTTTT.

The chain uses TRBV7-9 and TRBJ1-1; D not certain. V was shortened by 3 bases and J by 7 bases, with 12 bases between the two germline ends. The CDR3 totals 13 residues. Germline V gives CDR1 SEHNR, CDR2 FQNEAQ (reference sequence). The CDR3 reads CASSLKAGLEAFF. In DNA form, the CDR3 reads TGTGCCAGCAGCTTGAAAGCTGGGCTTGAAGCTTTCTTT.

The chain combines TRBV5-4 with TRBJ2-7; 14 bases match TRBD2. With 0 bases clipped from V and 5 bases from J, the junction kept 7 bases outside the gene matches. Germline V CDR1 and CDR2: SGHNT, YYREEE (reference sequence). There are 17 residues in the CDR3. CDR3 loop: CASSLGGLAGGDHEQYF. The CDR3 coding sequence is TGTGCCAGCAGCTTGGGTGGACTAGCGGGGGGTGACCACGAGCAGTACTTC.

The rearrangement links TRBV3-1 (or the pseudogene TRBV3-2) to TRBJ2-7; a weak D match, TRBD2 (6 bases). The CDR3 has 14 residues. In germline, CDR1 is LGHDT, CDR2 YNNKEL (reference sequence). V dropped 1 base and J dropped 2 bases, with 9 bases sitting between them. The CDR3 loop reads CASSQVGGTYEQYF. The CDR3 region has the DNA TGTGCCAGCAGCCAAGTGGGGGGAACCTACGAGCAGTACTTC.

V is TRBV5-5 and J is TRBJ2-7; 9 nucleotides align to TRBD1. The junction had 5 bases not matched to a gene; V was cut back by 5 bases and J by 2 bases. The CDR3 spans 14 residues. The germline gives CDR1 SGHKS, CDR2 YYEKEE (reference sequence). The CDR3 spells CASSSRDRAYEQYF. In nucleotides, the CDR3 is TGTGCCAGCAGTTCCCGGGACAGGGCCTACGAGCAGTACTTC.

The chain employs TRBV18 and TRBJ2-1; D is unclear. CDR1 is KGHSH and CDR2 is LQKENI in the germline V gene. Trimming stripped 3 bases from V and 5 bases from J, with 8 bases between. The CDR3 covers 13 residues. CDR3 protein: CASSPLMNNEQFF. In nucleotides, the CDR3 is TGTGCCAGCTCACCCCTAATGAACAATGAGCAGTTCTTC.

This clone was seen just once. The chain is built from TRBV4-1 and TRBJ2-2; D may be TRBD2 (6 bases). The germline V gene encodes CDR1 MGHRA and CDR2 YSYEKL. The length of the CDR3 is 15 residues. Deletions cut 3 bases from V and 5 bases from J, with 13 bases between. CDR3 coding DNA: TGCGCCAGCAGCCACTATAGCGGAGATACCGGGGAGCTGTTTTTT. It is translated as CASSHYSGDTGELFF.

The chain is built from TRBV7-9 and TRBJ1-1, with D perhaps matching TRBD1 (6 bases). Germline CDR1 and CDR2: SEHNR and FQNEAQ (reference sequence). The CDR3 is 12 residues long. V shed 5 bases and J shed 6 bases, with 10 bases lying between them. The CDR3 nucleotides read TGTGCCAGCAGCGTTAGACAGGCTGAAGCTTTCTTT. This translates into CASSVRQAEAFF.

The chain combines TRBV14 with TRBJ1-3; perhaps TRBD1 as D (6 bases). V lost 5 bases and J 4 bases, leaving 6 bases between the germline ends. Germline V gives CDR1 SGHDN, CDR2 FVKESK. The CDR3 spans 12 residues. CDR3 region: CASSGGGNTIYF. The DNA for the CDR3 is TGTGCCAGCAGCGGGGGCGGAAACACCATATATTTT.

This clone has more than one count but fewer than ten. This chain uses TRBV19 with TRBJ1-2, with TRBD1 as a possible D gene (6 bases). CDR3 length: 12 residues. The germline V gene has CDR1 LNHDA and CDR2 SQIVND (reference sequence). V was trimmed by 6 bases and J by 4 bases, leaving 9 bases between them. The CDR3, as DNA: TGTGCCAGTAGACAGGGCGGCTATGGCTACACCTTC. Translated, it gives CASRQGGYGYTF.

This chain uses TRBV14 with TRBJ2-7, with 8 nucleotides matching TRBD1. Trimming removed 0 bases from V and 3 bases from J; junction bases left unmatched: 4. In germline, CDR1 is SGHDN, CDR2 FVKESK. CDR3 length: 15 amino acids. As DNA, the CDR3 is TGTGCCAGCAGCCAAGATCCCGACAGGGGCTACGAGCAGTACTTC. It codes for CASSQDPDRGYEQYF.

V and J are TRBV10-1 and TRBJ2-1; weak D call: TRBD2 (5 bases). Germline-derived CDR1 and CDR2 are WNHNN and SYGVQD (reference sequence). V was pared by 3 bases and J by 10 bases, with 16 bases between. This CDR3 is built from 14 residues. In nucleotides, the CDR3 is TGCGCCAGCAGTGACCCGGGTCGGGATGGCGAGCAGTTCTTC. It specifies CASSDPGRDGEQFF.

V usage is TRBV28 and J usage is TRBJ1-2; 7 nucleotides line up with TRBD1. Germline V CDR1 and CDR2: MDHEN, SYDVKM. Trimming removed 7 bases from V and 5 bases from J; junction bases left unmatched: 13. The CDR3 is 15 amino acids. The CDR3 DNA follows: TGTGCCAGCACCCCTCCCAGGGGGGAATTGTATGGCTACACCTTC. The encoded protein is CASTPPRGELYGYTF.